The 20 T cell receptor beta chains reported below all come from one sample, sequenced in a study of blood T cell repertoires in COVID-19. Method: immunoSEQ multiplex PCR; TCRdb's copy keeps in-frame clones and lacks some. Among some 46,000 clones listed, around 83% were seen once. The sequenced sample consisted of peripheral blood. The receptors come from an elderly woman with acute or convalescent COVID-19.

This chain links TRBV7-3 with TRBJ1-1; D gene unclear. The CDR3 length is 15 residues. Germline CDR1 reads SGHTA; CDR2 reads FQGTGA. The V and J ends lost 5 bases and 0 bases respectively, with 13 bases between them. The CDR3 DNA sequence: TGTGCCAGCAGCCCTCGAGGAGTCATGAACACTGAAGCTTTCTTT. Translating gives CASSPRGVMNTEAFF.

The CDR3 loop is CASSPDRGGYNEQFF. The CDR3 region has the DNA TGTGCCAGCAGCCCTGACAGGGGTGGGTACAATGAGCAGTTCTTC. V is TRBV11-3 and J is TRBJ2-1; 8 bases line up with TRBD1. This CDR3 is 15 amino acids long. V shed 5 bases and J 4 bases; nucleotides not matched to a gene: 7. Per the germline V gene, CDR1 is SGHNT and CDR2 is YENEEA.

This clone was recorded a few times. This sequence joins TRBV11-2 and TRBJ2-3; 16 bases agree with TRBD2. The germline V gene encodes CDR1 SGHAT and CDR2 FQNNGV. With 3 bases clipped from V and 6 bases from J, the junction kept 6 bases outside the gene matches. The CDR3 runs to 17 residues. As DNA, the CDR3 is TGTGCCAGCAGCTTTCCGGGACTAGCGGGGGGGCACGATACGCAGTATTTT. Translated: CASSFPGLAGGHDTQYF.

This clone was counted a single time. V gene TRBV5-4 combines with J gene TRBJ2-6; 8 bases are shared with TRBD1. After removal of 4 bases from V and 4 bases from J, the junction contained 10 bases not matched to a gene. The CDR3 covers 17 residues. CDR1 SGHNT and CDR2 YYREEE come from the germline V gene (reference sequence). The chain's CDR3 is CASSIDRGAAGANVLTF. CDR3 DNA: TGTGCCAGCAGCATCGACAGGGGTGCGGCCGGGGCCAACGTCCTGACTTTC.

The chain couples TRBV5-1 to TRBJ1-1; no definite D call. V was pared by 4 bases and J by 1 base, with 8 bases between. CDR1 SGHRS and CDR2 YFSETQ come from the germline V gene. The CDR3 is 13 amino acids. The CDR3 region is CASSPNTNTEAFF. The CDR3, as DNA: TGCGCCAGCAGCCCAAACACGAACACTGAAGCTTTCTTT.

This clone was picked up one time. V is TRBV7-9 and J is TRBJ1-4, with D perhaps TRBD1 (5 bases). The length of the CDR3 is 16 residues. Trimming pared 4 bases from V and 2 bases from J, leaving 14 bases between. In germline, CDR1 is SEHNR, CDR2 FQNEAQ (reference sequence). CDR3 nucleotide sequence: TGTGCCAGCAGCTCCCCACCAGGGAGGACTAATGAAAAACTGTTTTTT. Translation gives CASSSPPGRTNEKLFF.

This clone was seen a few times. Here the CDR3 DNA reads TGTGCCAGCAGCTTAGAGGAGTCTTCACCCCTCCACTTT. Protein product: CASSLEESSPLHF. The gene calls are TRBV7-9 and TRBJ1-6, with D unclear. Between the trimmed V and J ends, which lost 1 base and 9 bases, there was a span of 7 bases. This CDR3 has 13 amino acids. Germline lookup yields CDR1 SEHNR and CDR2 FQNEAQ (reference sequence).

The chain combines TRBV20-1 with TRBJ2-1; D not certain. Trimming shortened V by 6 bases and J by 9 bases, and 12 bases separated the two germline ends. Germline loops: CDR1 DFQATT, CDR2 SNEGSKA (reference sequence). The CDR3 length is 11 residues. The chain's CDR3 is CSASEFSEQFF. In nucleotides, the CDR3 is TGCAGTGCCAGCGAATTTAGTGAGCAGTTCTTC.

Here the CDR3 DNA reads TGTGCCAGCAGCTTGGGACAGGGTTCCTACAATGAGCAGTTCTTC. This encodes CASSLGQGSYNEQFF. The genes are TRBV5-4 and TRBJ2-1, with TRBD1 matching 7 bases. There are 15 residues in the CDR3. In germline, CDR1 is SGHNT, CDR2 YYREEE (reference sequence). With V trimmed by 0 bases and J by 1 base, 1 base remained unmatched.

The chain uses TRBV4-1 and TRBJ1-3, with 8 bases lining up with TRBD1. Germline V lookup: CDR1 MGHRA, CDR2 YSYEKL. There are 16 residues in the CDR3. The V segment lost 2 bases and the J segment 2 bases; nucleotides outside the gene matches: 5. The CDR3 here is CASSQRGQEPGNTIYF. Written as DNA, the CDR3 is TGCGCCAGCAGCCAAAGGGGACAGGAGCCTGGAAACACCATATATTTT.

The chain carries TRBV7-8 and TRBJ1-4; 7 nucleotides align to TRBD1. V shed 1 base, J shed 0 bases, and the junction held 14 bases outside the gene matches. The CDR3 runs to 20 residues. Germline V gene data show CDR1 as SGHVS and CDR2 as FQNEAQ. The CDR3 loop reads CASSLVAPPGQSSTNEKLFF. The CDR3 coding sequence is TGTGCCAGCAGCTTAGTGGCACCCCCGGGACAGTCCTCAACTAATGAAAAACTGTTTTTT.

The chain couples TRBV9 to TRBJ2-7; the match to TRBD2 covers 8 bases. Germline V lookup: CDR1 SGDLS, CDR2 YYNGEE. V was pared by 2 bases and J by 3 bases, with 4 bases of the junction left unmatched. The CDR3 is 14 amino acids. CDR3 DNA: TGTGCCAGCAGCGTGGGGCGGGGGGTCTACGAGCAGTACTTC. It is translated as CASSVGRGVYEQYF. The whole variable domain, filled in from reference TRBV9 and TRBJ2-7, reads DSGVTQTPKHLITATGQRVTLRCSPRSGDLSVYWYQQSLDQGLQFLIQYYNGEERAKGNILERFSAQQFPDLHSELNLSSLELGDSALYFCASSVGRGVYEQYFGPGTRLTVT.

This clone was detected only once. This chain uses TRBV5-1 with TRBJ2-6; possible D gene TRBD2, 5 bases. The CDR3 consists of 17 residues. Per germline, CDR1 SGHRS and CDR2 YFSETQ. The V end was cut by 4 bases, the J end by 0 bases, with 14 bases between. CDR3 sequence: CASSPSGSLSGANVLTF. The DNA for the CDR3 is TGCGCCAGCAGCCCCAGCGGATCTCTCTCTGGGGCCAACGTCCTGACTTTC. The full variable domain, with the rest looked up from reference TRBV5-1 and TRBJ2-6, is KAGVTQTPRYLIKTRGQQVTLSCSPISGHRSVSWYQQTPGQGLQFLFEYFSETQRNKGNFPGRFSGRQFSNSRSEMNVSTLELGDSALYLCASSPSGSLSGANVLTFGAGSRLTVL.

This chain's CDR3 is CASSPAGTSGLNEQFF. The CDR3 nucleotides read TGTGCCAGTAGTCCAGCCGGGACTAGCGGGCTAAATGAGCAGTTCTTC. The gene calls are TRBV19 and TRBJ2-1; 12 bases agree with TRBD2. The CDR3 spans 16 residues. With 5 bases clipped from V and 7 bases from J, the junction kept 9 bases outside the gene matches. CDR1 LNHDA and CDR2 SQIVND come from the germline V gene (reference sequence).

V usage is TRBV9 and J usage is TRBJ1-2; D is perhaps TRBD1 (5 bases). V lost 5 bases and J 4 bases, leaving 18 bases between the germline ends. Germline lookup yields CDR1 SGDLS and CDR2 YYNGEE. The CDR3 consists of 15 residues. CDR3 DNA: TGTGCCAGCAGTGAACACGCTGGGGGGAGCTATGGCTACACCTTC. Protein product: CASSEHAGGSYGYTF.

V and J are TRBV15 and TRBJ1-6, with D perhaps matching TRBD1 (5 bases). The CDR3 totals 21 residues. Germline V gene data show CDR1 as LNHNV and CDR2 as YYDKDF (reference sequence). Trimming took off 4 bases at V and 5 bases at J, with 30 bases between the two ends. In DNA, the CDR3 is TGTGCCACCAGCACACGGTTCCCCGGGCGATTTGGGACTATTGATAATTCACCCCTCCACTTT. Protein: CATSTRFPGRFGTIDNSPLHF.

V and J are TRBV6-2 or TRBV6-3 and TRBJ1-3; TRBD1 matches 8 bases. This CDR3 has 15 residues. The germline CDR1 and CDR2 sequences are MNHEY and SVGEGT. J gave up 4 bases and V 4 bases, and 6 bases lay outside the gene matches. The CDR3 sequence: CASSSAWTGGNTIYF. In nucleotides, the CDR3 is TGTGCCAGCAGTTCCGCCTGGACAGGGGGAAACACCATATATTTT.

CDR3 in DNA: TGTGCCAGCAGCCGGGGACAGTTGAACACTGAAGCTTTCTTT. Its translation is CASSRGQLNTEAFF. The chain is built from TRBV11-1 and TRBJ1-1; 7 positions agree with TRBD1. The V gene end was trimmed by 5 bases and the J gene end by 0 bases; junction bases not matched to a gene: 3. The length of the CDR3 is 14 residues. Germline CDR1 and CDR2: SGHAT and FQDESV (reference sequence). Variable domain in full (rest from reference TRBV11-1 and TRBJ1-1): EAEVAQSPRYKITEKSQAVAFWCDPISGHATLYWYRQILGQGPELLVQFQDESVVDDSQLPKDRFSAERLKGVDSTLKIQPAELGDSAMYLCASSRGQLNTEAFFGQGTRLTVV.

The rearrangement joins TRBV11-2 to TRBJ2-3, with 8 bases fitting TRBD1. This CDR3 spans 15 amino acids. The ends lost 5 bases at V and 1 base at J; junction bases unmatched: 5. The germline CDR1 and CDR2 sequences are SGHAT and FQNNGV. CDR3 in DNA: TGTGCCAGCAGCCTGACAGGGGTCGGCACAGATACGCAGTATTTT. It is translated as CASSLTGVGTDTQYF.

V gene TRBV10-3 combines with J gene TRBJ1-3; TRBD1 is a possible D gene (5 bases). CDR3 length: 14 amino acids. Germline V gene lookup returns CDR1 ENHRY and CDR2 SYGVKD. Deletions cut 7 bases from V and 0 bases from J, with 10 bases between. CDR3 nucleotides: TGTGCCATCAAGGCGGACATCTCTGGAAACACCATATATTTT. It is translated as CAIKADISGNTIYF.